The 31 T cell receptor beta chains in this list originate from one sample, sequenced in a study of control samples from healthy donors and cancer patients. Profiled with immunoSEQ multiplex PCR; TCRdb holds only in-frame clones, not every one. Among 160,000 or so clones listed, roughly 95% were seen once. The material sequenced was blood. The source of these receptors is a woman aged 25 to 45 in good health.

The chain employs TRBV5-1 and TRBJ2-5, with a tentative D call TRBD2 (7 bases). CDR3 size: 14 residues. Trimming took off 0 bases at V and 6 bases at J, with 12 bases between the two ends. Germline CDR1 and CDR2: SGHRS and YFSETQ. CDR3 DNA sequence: TGCGCCAGCAGCTTGGACGGGGGGCTGAAGACCCAGTACTTC. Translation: CASSLDGGLKTQYF. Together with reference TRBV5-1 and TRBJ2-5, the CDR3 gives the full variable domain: KAGVTQTPRYLIKTRGQQVTLSCSPISGHRSVSWYQQTPGQGLQFLFEYFSETQRNKGNFPGRFSGRQFSNSRSEMNVSTLELGDSALYLCASSLDGGLKTQYFGPGTRLLVL.

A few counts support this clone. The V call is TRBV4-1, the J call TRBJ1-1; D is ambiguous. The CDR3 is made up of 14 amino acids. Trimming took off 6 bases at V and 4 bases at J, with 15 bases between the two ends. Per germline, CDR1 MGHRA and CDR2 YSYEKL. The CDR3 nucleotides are TGCGCCAGCAGGGGTGGGGTGGGCGGCACTGAAGCTTTCTTT. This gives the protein CASRGGVGGTEAFF.

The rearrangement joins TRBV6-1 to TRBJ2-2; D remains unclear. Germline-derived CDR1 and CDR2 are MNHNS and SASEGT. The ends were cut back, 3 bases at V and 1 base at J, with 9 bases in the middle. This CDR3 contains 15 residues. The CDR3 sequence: CASSDPGLNTGELFF. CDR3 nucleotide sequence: TGTGCCAGCAGTGACCCGGGCCTGAACACCGGGGAGCTGTTTTTT.

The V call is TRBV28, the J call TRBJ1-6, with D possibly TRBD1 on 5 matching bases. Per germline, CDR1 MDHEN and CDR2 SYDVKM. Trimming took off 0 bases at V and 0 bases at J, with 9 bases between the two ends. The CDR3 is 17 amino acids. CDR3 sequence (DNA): TGTGCCAGCAGTTTATGGGCGGGGCGCTCCTATAATTCACCCCTCCACTTT. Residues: CASSLWAGRSYNSPLHF. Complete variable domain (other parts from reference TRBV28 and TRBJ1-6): DVKVTQSSRYLVKRTGEKVFLECVQDMDHENMFWYRQDPGLGLRLIYFSYDVKMKEKGDIPEGYSVSREKKERFSLILESASTNQTSMYLCASSLWAGRSYNSPLHFGNGTRLTVT.

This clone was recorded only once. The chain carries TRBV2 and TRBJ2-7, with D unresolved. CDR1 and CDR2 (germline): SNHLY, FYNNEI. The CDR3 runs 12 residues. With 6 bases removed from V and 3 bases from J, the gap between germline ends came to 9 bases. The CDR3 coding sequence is TGTGCCAGCAGCTTTGCAGGCTACGAGCAGTACTTC. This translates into CASSFAGYEQYF.

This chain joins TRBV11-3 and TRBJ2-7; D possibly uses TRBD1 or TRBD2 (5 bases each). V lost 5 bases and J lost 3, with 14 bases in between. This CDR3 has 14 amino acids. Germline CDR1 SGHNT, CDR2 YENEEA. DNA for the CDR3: TGTGCCAGCAGCATGGGACCGGAATTCTACGAGCAGTACTTC. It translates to CASSMGPEFYEQYF.

In DNA form, the CDR3 reads TGCGCCAGCAGCTTGCGGGAGGCCCACAATGAGCAGTTCTTC. It codes for CASSLREAHNEQFF. This chain links TRBV5-1 with TRBJ2-1; 7 bases align to TRBD2. CDR1 is SGHRS, CDR2 YFSETQ, per germline. With 1 base clipped from V and 5 bases from J, the junction kept 3 bases outside the gene matches. The CDR3 sequence is 14 residues long.

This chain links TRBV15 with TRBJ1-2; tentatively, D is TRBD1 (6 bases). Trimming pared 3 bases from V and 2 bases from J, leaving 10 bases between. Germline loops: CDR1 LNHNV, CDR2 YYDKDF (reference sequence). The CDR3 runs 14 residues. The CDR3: CATSRDRHNYGYTF. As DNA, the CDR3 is TGTGCCACCAGCAGGGACAGACACAACTATGGCTACACCTTC.

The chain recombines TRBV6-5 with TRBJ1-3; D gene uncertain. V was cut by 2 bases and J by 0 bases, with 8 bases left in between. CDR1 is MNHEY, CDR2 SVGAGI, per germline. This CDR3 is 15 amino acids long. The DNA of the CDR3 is TGTGCCAGCAGTTACGGCGGGTCCTCTGGAAACACCATATATTTT. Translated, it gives CASSYGGSSGNTIYF.

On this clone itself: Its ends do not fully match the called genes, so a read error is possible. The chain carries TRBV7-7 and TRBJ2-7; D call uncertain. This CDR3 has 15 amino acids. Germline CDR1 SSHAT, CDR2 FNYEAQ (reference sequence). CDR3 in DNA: TGTGCTAGCAGCTTAGAGAGTGGGGATCTCTACGAGCAGTACTTC. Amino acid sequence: CASSLESGDLYEQYF.

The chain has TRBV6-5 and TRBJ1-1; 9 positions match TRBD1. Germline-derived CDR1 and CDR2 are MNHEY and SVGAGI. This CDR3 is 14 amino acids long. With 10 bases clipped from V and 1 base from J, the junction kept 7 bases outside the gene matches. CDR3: CAIHRGPTNTEAFF. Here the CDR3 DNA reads TGTGCCATCCACAGGGGGCCCACGAACACTGAAGCTTTCTTT.

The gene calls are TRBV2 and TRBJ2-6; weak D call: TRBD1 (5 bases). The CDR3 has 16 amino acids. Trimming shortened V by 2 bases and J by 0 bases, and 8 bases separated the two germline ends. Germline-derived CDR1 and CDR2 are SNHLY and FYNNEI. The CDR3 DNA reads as TGTGCCAGCAGTGAATCCAGGGTCTCTGGGGCCAACGTCCTGACTTTC. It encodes CASSESRVSGANVLTF.

CDR3 sequence: CASSPDTGELFF. The CDR3 DNA is TGCGCCAGCAGCCCGGACACCGGGGAGCTGTTTTTT. The chain joins TRBV4-1 to TRBJ2-2; no clear D gene. There are 12 residues in the CDR3. Germline V gene sequence: CDR1 MGHRA, CDR2 YSYEKL. V lost 4 bases and J 3 bases, leaving 3 bases between the germline ends.

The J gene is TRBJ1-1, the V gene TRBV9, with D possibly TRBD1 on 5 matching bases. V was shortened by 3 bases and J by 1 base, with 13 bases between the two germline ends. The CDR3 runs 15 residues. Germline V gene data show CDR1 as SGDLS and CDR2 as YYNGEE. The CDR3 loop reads CASSAQRGPNTEAFF. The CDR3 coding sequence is TGTGCCAGCAGCGCCCAAAGGGGACCGAACACTGAAGCTTTCTTT.

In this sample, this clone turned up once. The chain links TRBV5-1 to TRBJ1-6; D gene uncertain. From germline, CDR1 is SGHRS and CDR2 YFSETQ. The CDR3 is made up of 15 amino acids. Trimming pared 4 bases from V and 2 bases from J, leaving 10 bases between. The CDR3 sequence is CASSIRSPYNSPLHF. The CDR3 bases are TGCGCCAGCAGCATCCGCTCTCCCTATAATTCACCCCTCCACTTT.

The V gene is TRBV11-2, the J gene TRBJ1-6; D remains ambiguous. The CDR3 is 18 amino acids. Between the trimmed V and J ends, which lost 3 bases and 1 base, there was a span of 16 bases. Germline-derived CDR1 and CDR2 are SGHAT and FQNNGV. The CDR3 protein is CASSLRGSTDSYNSPLHF. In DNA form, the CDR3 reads TGTGCCAGCAGCTTGCGGGGATCCACTGATTCCTATAATTCACCCCTCCACTTT.

The CDR3, as DNA: TGTGCCAGCAGGATGGACCGGACCATTAATGAAAAACTGTTTTTT. Translating gives CASRMDRTINEKLFF. The gene calls are TRBV28 and TRBJ1-4; D ambiguous. Deletions cut 6 bases from V and 4 bases from J, with 15 bases between. CDR1 is MDHEN, CDR2 SYDVKM, per germline. The CDR3 is 15 amino acids.

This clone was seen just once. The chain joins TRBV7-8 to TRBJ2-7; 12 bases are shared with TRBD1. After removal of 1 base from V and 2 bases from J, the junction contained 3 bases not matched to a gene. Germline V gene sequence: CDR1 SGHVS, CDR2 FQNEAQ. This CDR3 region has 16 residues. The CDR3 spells CASSLEGTGGPYEQYF. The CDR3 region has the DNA TGTGCCAGCAGCTTAGAAGGGACAGGGGGCCCCTACGAGCAGTACTTC.

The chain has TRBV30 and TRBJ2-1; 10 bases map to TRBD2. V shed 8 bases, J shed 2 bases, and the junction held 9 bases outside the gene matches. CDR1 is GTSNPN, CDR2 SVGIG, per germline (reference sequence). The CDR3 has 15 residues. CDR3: CARSRLAGAYNEQFF. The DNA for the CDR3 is TGTGCCAGAAGTCGACTAGCGGGCGCCTACAATGAGCAGTTCTTC.

This CDR3 reads CASGFRRRATGTDTQYF. CDR3 nucleotide sequence: TGTGCTAGTGGCTTCCGTCGGAGGGCTACCGGGACAGATACGCAGTATTTT. The V and J genes are TRBV12-5 and TRBJ2-3, with D possibly matching TRBD2 (6 bases). Trimming pared 6 bases from V and 3 bases from J, leaving 22 bases between. Germline V gives CDR1 LGHNT, CDR2 FRNRAP. The CDR3 contains 17 residues.

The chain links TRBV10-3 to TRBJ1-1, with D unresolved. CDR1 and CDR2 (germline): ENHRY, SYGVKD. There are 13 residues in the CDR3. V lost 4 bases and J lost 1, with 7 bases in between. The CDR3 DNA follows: TGTGCCATCAGTGGGGTGGGGAACACTGAAGCTTTCTTT. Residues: CAISGVGNTEAFF.

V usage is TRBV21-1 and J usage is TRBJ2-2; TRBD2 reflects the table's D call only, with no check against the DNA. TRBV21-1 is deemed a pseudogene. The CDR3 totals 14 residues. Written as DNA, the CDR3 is TGTGCCAGCAGCAAAGCGTCCTATAGCGGGGAGCTGTTTTTT. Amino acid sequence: CASSKASYSGELFF.

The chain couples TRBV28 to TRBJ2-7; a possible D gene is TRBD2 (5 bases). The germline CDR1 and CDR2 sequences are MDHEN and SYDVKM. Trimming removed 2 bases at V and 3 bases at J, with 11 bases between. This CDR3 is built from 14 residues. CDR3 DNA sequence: TGTGCCAGCAGTTTAGGACTCCTTTACTACGAGCAGTACTTC. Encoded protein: CASSLGLLYYEQYF.

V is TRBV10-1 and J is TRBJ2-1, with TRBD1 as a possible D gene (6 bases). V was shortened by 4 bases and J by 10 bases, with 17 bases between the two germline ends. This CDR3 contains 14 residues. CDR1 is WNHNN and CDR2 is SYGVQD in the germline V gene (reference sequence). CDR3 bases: TGCGCCAGCAGTGTGGCGACAGGCGTCGGGGAGCAGTTCTTC. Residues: CASSVATGVGEQFF.

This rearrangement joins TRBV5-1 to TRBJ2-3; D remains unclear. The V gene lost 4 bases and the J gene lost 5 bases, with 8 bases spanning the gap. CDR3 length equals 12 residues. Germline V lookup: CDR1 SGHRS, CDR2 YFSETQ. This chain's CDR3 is CASSRFLDTQYF. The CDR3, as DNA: TGCGCCAGCAGCAGGTTTCTAGATACGCAGTATTTT.

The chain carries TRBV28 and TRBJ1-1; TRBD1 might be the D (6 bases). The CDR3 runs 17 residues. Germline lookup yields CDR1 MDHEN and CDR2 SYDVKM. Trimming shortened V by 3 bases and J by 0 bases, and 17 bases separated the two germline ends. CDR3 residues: CASSFGGAPTMNTEAFF. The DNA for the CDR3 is TGTGCCAGCAGTTTTGGGGGGGCCCCTACAATGAACACTGAAGCTTTCTTT. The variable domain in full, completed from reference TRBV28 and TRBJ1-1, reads DVKVTQSSRYLVKRTGEKVFLECVQDMDHENMFWYRQDPGLGLRLIYFSYDVKMKEKGDIPEGYSVSREKKERFSLILESASTNQTSMYLCASSFGGAPTMNTEAFFGQGTRLTVV.

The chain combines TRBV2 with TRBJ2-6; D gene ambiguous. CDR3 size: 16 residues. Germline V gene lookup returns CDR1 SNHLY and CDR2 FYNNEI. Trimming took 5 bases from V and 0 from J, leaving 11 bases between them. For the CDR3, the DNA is TGTGCCAGCAGTCCTTTGTCGAACTCTGGGGCCAACGTCCTGACTTTC. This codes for CASSPLSNSGANVLTF.

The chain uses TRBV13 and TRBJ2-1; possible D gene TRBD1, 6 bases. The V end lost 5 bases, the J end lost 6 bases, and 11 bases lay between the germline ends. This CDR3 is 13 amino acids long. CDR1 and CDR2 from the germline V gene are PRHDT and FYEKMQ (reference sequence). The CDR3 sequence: CASSQGPPNEQFF. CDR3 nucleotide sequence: TGTGCCAGCAGCCAGGGGCCTCCCAATGAGCAGTTCTTC.

The CDR3 bases are TGTGCCAGCAGGGCGGGGGAACGCAATGAGCAGTTCTTC. Translated, it gives CASRAGERNEQFF. The genes are TRBV6-6 and TRBJ2-1; 7 positions match TRBD2. The germline V gene encodes CDR1 MNHNY and CDR2 SVGAGI (reference sequence). Trimming at V came to 6 bases and at J to 6 bases, leaving 5 bases not matched to a gene. The CDR3 is made up of 13 amino acids.

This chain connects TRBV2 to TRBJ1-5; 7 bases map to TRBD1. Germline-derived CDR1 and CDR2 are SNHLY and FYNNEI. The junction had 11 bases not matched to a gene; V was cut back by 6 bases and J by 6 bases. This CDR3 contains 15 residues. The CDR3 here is CASSDRTGPGQPQHF. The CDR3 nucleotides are TGTGCCAGCAGCGACCGGACAGGACCGGGTCAGCCCCAGCATTTT.

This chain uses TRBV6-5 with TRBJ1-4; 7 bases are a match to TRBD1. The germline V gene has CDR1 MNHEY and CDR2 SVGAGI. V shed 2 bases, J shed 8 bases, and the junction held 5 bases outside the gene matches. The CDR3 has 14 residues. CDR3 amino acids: CASSYRGGEEKLFF. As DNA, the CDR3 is TGTGCCAGCAGTTACAGAGGGGGCGAGGAAAAACTGTTTTTT.